Given below is one TCR beta chain in context. No antigen is known for it. The data were obtained in a study of vaccination and CD4 T cells after COVID-19. Treatment specified: approximately 10-day PBMC culture with coronavirus spike peptide pools or control peptides (ViraFEST assay). An Oncomine TCR Beta short-read assay was used to sequence the DNA from cultured CD4+ T cells. TCRdb re-called the PCR reads through MiXCR, storing one row per CDR3 protein. The repertoire holds around 10,000 distinct CDR3 sequences, with roughly 69% as singletons. Trimming pared 6 bases from V and 0 bases from J, leaving 8 bases between. CDR1 is MNHNS and CDR2 is SASEGT in the germline V gene. The CDR3 covers 14 residues.

The chain joins TRBV6-1 to TRBJ2-2; D is undetermined. Sequenced: CD4+ T cells from blood, cultured in vitro. This sequence originates from a human donor who had recovered from COVID-19. The CDR3 DNA follows: TGTGCCAGCAGAGGACCTACGAACACCGGGGAGCTGTTTTTT. Translating gives CASRGPTNTGELFF.